The present TCR beta chain was sequenced within a study of T cell changes during pregnancy in multiple sclerosis. V shed 3 bases and J 3 bases; nucleotides not matched to a gene: 4. Germline-derived CDR1 and CDR2 are SGHNT and YYREEE (reference sequence). The CDR3 length is 14 residues. Assay used: immunoSEQ multiplex PCR; TCRdb lists only in-frame clones, some missing. This sample carries roughly 42,000 clones, more than 90% of them seen once, and the ten largest clones take 0.5%. This clone has just one count. The sequencing used CD4+ T cells from peripheral blood mononuclear cells, collected in the second trimester of pregnancy. The V call is TRBV5-4, the J call TRBJ1-1; 8 positions agree with TRBD1. The TCR originated in a female donor in good health, enrolled as a control in a pregnancy study. The CDR3 DNA reads TGTGCCAGCAGCTCAGGGGGCGCAGACACTGAAGCTTTCTTT. Translated: CASSSGGADTEAFF.